These T cell receptor beta chains were read from a single sample in a study of blood T cell repertoires in COVID-19. Data came from immunoSEQ multiplex PCR; TCRdb stores just in-frame clones and leaves some out. Of 150,000 to 200,000 clones in the sample, less than 90% were seen once. The sequencing sample was made of peripheral blood. Every receptor here comes from a woman aged 65 to 85 with COVID-19, enrolled during active disease. CDR3s include the opening cysteine and the closing phenylalanine or tryptophan. D genes are given only for firm matches. Where a row states a size, it is once, few, many or the class of an expanded clone; other rows omit it.

V gene: TRBV27
J gene: TRBJ2-2
clone size: NA
D gene: TRBD1
CDR3 DNA: TGTGCCAGCAGGATCCAGGGGGTTGGGACCGGGGAGCTGTTTTTT
CDR3 protein: CASRIQGVGTGELFF

V gene: TRBV6-5
J gene: TRBJ2-5
clone size: NA
D gene: NA
CDR3 DNA: TGTGCCAGCAACGGCGGGCGAGGGAGGTTGGAGACCCAGTACTTC
CDR3 protein: CASNGGRGRLETQYF

V gene: TRBV10-3
J gene: TRBJ2-3
clone size: NA
D gene: NA
CDR3 DNA: TGTGCCACCGCGACAGTCCGGCCGGGCACAGATACGCAGTATTTT
CDR3 protein: CATATVRPGTDTQYF

V gene: TRBV6-2/TRBV6-3
J gene: TRBJ2-3
clone size: NA
D gene: TRBD2
CDR3 DNA: TGTGCCAGCAGTTACTCGAGCCAGGGCGGGGGAAATACGCAGTATTTT
CDR3 protein: CASSYSSQGGGNTQYF

V gene: TRBV7-8
J gene: TRBJ1-6
clone size: NA
D gene: NA
CDR3 DNA: TGTGCCAGCAGCAAGGGGTACAAGGGCGGTCAAGGTTCACCCCTCCACTTT
CDR3 protein: CASSKGYKGGQGSPLHF

V gene: TRBV10-3
J gene: TRBJ2-3
clone size: NA
D gene: TRBD2
CDR3 DNA: TGTGCCATCAGTGAGTCGACTAGCGGCACAGATACGCAGTATTTT
CDR3 protein: CAISESTSGTDTQYF

V gene: TRBV19
J gene: TRBJ2-3
clone size: once
D gene: NA
CDR3 DNA: TGTGCCAGTAGTATAGGGGGCGGGGAGAGCACAGATACGCAGTATTTT
CDR3 protein: CASSIGGGESTDTQYF

V gene: TRBV3-1/TRBV3-2
J gene: TRBJ1-4
clone size: NA
D gene: TRBD1
CDR3 DNA: TGTGCCAGCAGCCAGGGGACAGGGGGCCGGAATGAAAAACTGTTTTTT
CDR3 protein: CASSQGTGGRNEKLFF

V gene: TRBV19
J gene: TRBJ2-1
clone size: NA
D gene: TRBD2
CDR3 DNA: TGTGCCAGTAGTCCCCTAGCGGGACTGGGGGGTGGGAATGAGCAGTTCTTC
CDR3 protein: CASSPLAGLGGGNEQFF

V gene: TRBV24-1
J gene: TRBJ1-2
clone size: NA
D gene: TRBD1
CDR3 DNA: TGTGCCACCAGTGATCTCGGACAGGGTGGCTACACCTTC
CDR3 protein: CATSDLGQGGYTF

V gene: TRBV11-2
J gene: TRBJ1-5
clone size: NA
D gene: NA
CDR3 DNA: TGTGCCAGCAGCTTAACAGGGCTCCCCAATCAGCCCCAGCATTTT
CDR3 protein: CASSLTGLPNQPQHF

V gene: TRBV6-4
J gene: TRBJ2-1
clone size: few
D gene: TRBD2
CDR3 DNA: TGTGCCAGCAGTGGTCTAGCGGGAGCCCTCAATGAGCAGTTCTTC
CDR3 protein: CASSGLAGALNEQFF

V gene: TRBV5-4
J gene: TRBJ2-1
clone size: NA
D gene: TRBD2
CDR3 DNA: TGTGCCAGCAGCTCAAGGACTAGCGGGACACCTTATGGGGAGCAGTTCTTC
CDR3 protein: CASSSRTSGTPYGEQFF

V gene: TRBV4-3
J gene: TRBJ2-1
clone size: NA
D gene: TRBD2
CDR3 DNA: TGCGCCAGCAGCCAAGCGGGAGGGCCGCACAATGAGCAGTTCTTC
CDR3 protein: CASSQAGGPHNEQFF

V gene: TRBV27
J gene: TRBJ1-1
clone size: NA
D gene: NA
CDR3 DNA: TGTGCCAGCAGTATATCAAAGAGCACTGAAGCTTTCTTT
CDR3 protein: CASSISKSTEAFF

V gene: TRBV12-3/TRBV12-4
J gene: TRBJ2-5
clone size: NA
D gene: NA
CDR3 DNA: TGTGCCAGCAGACGACTAGAGACCCAGTACTTC
CDR3 protein: CASRRLETQYF

V gene: TRBV28
J gene: TRBJ1-6
clone size: few
D gene: NA
CDR3 DNA: TGTGCCAGCAGTTTCTTCGGGGGGATAACACCCCTCCACTTT
CDR3 protein: CASSFFGGITPLHF

V gene: TRBV19
J gene: TRBJ2-2
clone size: NA
D gene: NA
CDR3 DNA: TGTGCCAGTAGTCCCGACCTACTCAGGCGCACCGGGGAGCTGTTTTTT
CDR3 protein: CASSPDLLRRTGELFF

V gene: TRBV30
J gene: TRBJ2-7
clone size: NA
D gene: NA
CDR3 DNA: TGTGCCTGGAGGCTCACCGGGACACTAGGCGAGCAGTACTTC
CDR3 protein: CAWRLTGTLGEQYF

V gene: TRBV28
J gene: TRBJ1-6
clone size: NA
D gene: TRBD1
CDR3 DNA: TGTGCCAGCAGTTCTCCGGGACAGGGAATGTCCTATAATTCACCCCTCCACTTT
CDR3 protein: CASSSPGQGMSYNSPLHF

V gene: TRBV6-5
J gene: TRBJ1-2
clone size: NA
D gene: NA
CDR3 DNA: TGTGCCAGCAGCAAGGACAGTTACTATGGCTACACCTTC
CDR3 protein: CASSKDSYYGYTF

V gene: TRBV18
J gene: TRBJ2-1
clone size: NA
D gene: TRBD2
CDR3 DNA: TGTGCCAGCGGTAGTAATGCGGGAGGCAATGAGCAGTTCTTC
CDR3 protein: CASGSNAGGNEQFF

V gene: TRBV7-9
J gene: TRBJ2-6
clone size: many
D gene: NA
CDR3 DNA: TGTGCCAGCAGCTTTCGAGACACTCCTTTCTCTGGGGCCAACGTCCTGACTTTC
CDR3 protein: CASSFRDTPFSGANVLTF

V gene: TRBV29-1
J gene: TRBJ2-5
clone size: NA
D gene: NA
CDR3 DNA: TGCAGCGTTGACGGAAAAACGCGGGAGACCCAGTACTTC
CDR3 protein: CSVDGKTRETQYF